This passage covers 7 T cell receptor delta chains from one sample sequenced in a study of Vδ1+ human thymocytes. Study results and limitations: Highly polyclonal TRG and TRD repertoires with Gaussian CDR3 length distributions appeared in thymus.

The antigens these receptors bind are not known. The template was reverse-transcribed extracted RNA. The CDR3 regions were amplified by multiplex PCR from V-gene primers to a constant-region primer. TCRdb re-processed the multiplex PCR reads using CATT. Of more than 25,000 delta-chain clones listed, 6% to 8% are singletons. The sequenced material came from Vdelta1+ gamma-delta thymocytes from the thymus. The sample's subset: FACS-sorted CD3+ TCRalphabeta- TCRVdelta1+ TCRVdelta2- thymocytes. The receptors come from a girl younger than two who had congenital heart surgery.

This chain connects TRDV1 to TRDJ1; 11 bases fit TRDD3. There are 22 residues in the CDR3. The germline V gene has CDR1 TSWWSYY and CDR2 QGS. With 0 bases clipped from V and 0 bases from J, the junction kept 18 bases outside the gene matches. CDR3 bases: TGTGCTCTTGGGGAACTCCGTCTTGTGGGGGATACGGACCTCCGCTACACCGATAAACTCATCTTT. Protein sequence: CALGELRLVGDTDLRYTDKLIF.

The chain joins TRDV1 to TRDJ1; D gene uncertain. V lost 4 bases and J lost 6, with 27 bases in between. The CDR3 is 18 amino acids. Germline V gives CDR1 TSWWSYY, CDR2 QGS. The CDR3 nucleotides read TGTGCTCTTGGGGCATTAGGAGGCGGCTTCAGAGGATCCAATAAACTCATCTTT. This codes for CALGALGGGFRGSNKLIF.

This clone came up a few times. The rearrangement uses TRDV1 and TRDJ1; TRDD3 agrees at 13 bases. The J segment lost 8 bases and the V segment lost 0 bases, leaving 42 bases of the junction unmatched. The CDR3 consists of 28 residues. Germline V gene sequence: CDR1 TSWWSYY, CDR2 QGS. This CDR3 is CALGELLENAGTGGYERGRSQCCQKLIF. The CDR3 DNA follows: TGTGCTCTTGGGGAACTCTTGGAGAACGCGGGAACTGGGGGATACGAACGTGGTCGATCGCAGTGTTGCCAAAAACTCATCTTT.

This clone showed up just a few times. The rearrangement uses TRDV1 and TRDJ1, with D unresolved. In germline, CDR1 is TSWWSYY, CDR2 QGS. This CDR3 spans 14 amino acids. The V end was cut by 1 base, the J end by 3 bases, with 9 bases between. Here the CDR3 DNA reads TGTGCTCTTGGGGAACGCTCCCCCCCCGATAAACTCATCTTT. This gives the protein CALGERSPPDKLIF.

This clone has just a few counts. The chain is built from TRDV1 and TRDJ1; no clear D. V lost 1 base and J lost 0, with 12 bases in between. Germline V lookup: CDR1 TSWWSYY, CDR2 QGS. This CDR3 has 16 amino acids. CDR3 amino acids: CALGEQGNSHTDKLIF. CDR3 nucleotide sequence: TGTGCTCTTGGGGAACAGGGAAACTCCCACACCGATAAACTCATCTTT.

This clone was observed a handful of times. The junction departs from germline at one end; a sequencing error may be responsible. This chain joins TRDV1 and TRDJ1; TRDD3 aligns across 10 bases. In germline, CDR1 is TSWWSYY, CDR2 QGS. CDR3 length: 17 residues. The CDR3 loop is CALGELARLGDKVGLIF. CDR3 bases: TGTGCCCTTGGGGAACTCGCTCGTCTGGGGGATAAGGTCGGACTCATCTTT.

Only a few counts were recorded for this clone. J is TRDJ1 and V is TRDV1; 12 nucleotides align to TRDD3. The germline gives CDR1 TSWWSYY, CDR2 QGS. Unmatched junction bases numbered 10, after V lost 4 bases and J lost 1 base. The CDR3 totals 18 residues. In DNA form, the CDR3 reads TGTGCTCTTGGGGTCGTCATAGACTGGGGGATACTCACCGATAAACTCATCTTT. Translating it yields CALGVVIDWGILTDKLIF.